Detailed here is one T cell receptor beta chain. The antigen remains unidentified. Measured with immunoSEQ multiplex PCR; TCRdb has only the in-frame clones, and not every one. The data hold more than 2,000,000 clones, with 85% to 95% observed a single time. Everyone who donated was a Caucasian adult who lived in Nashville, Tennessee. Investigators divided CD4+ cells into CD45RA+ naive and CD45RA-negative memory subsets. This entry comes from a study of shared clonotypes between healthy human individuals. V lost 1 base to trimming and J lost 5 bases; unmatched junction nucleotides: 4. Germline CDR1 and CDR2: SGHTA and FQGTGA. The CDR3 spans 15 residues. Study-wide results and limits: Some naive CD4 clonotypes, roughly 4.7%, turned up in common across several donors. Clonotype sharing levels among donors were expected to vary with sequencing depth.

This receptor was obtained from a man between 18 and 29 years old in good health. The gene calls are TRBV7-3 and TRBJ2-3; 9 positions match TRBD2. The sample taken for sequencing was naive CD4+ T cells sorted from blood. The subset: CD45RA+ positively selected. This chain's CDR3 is CASSLNSGGGDTQYF. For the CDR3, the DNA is TGTGCCAGCAGCTTAAATAGCGGGGGAGGAGATACGCAGTATTTT.